Described below is a single TCR beta chain sequence and its context. These data are taken from a study of shared clonotypes between healthy human individuals. Clones were sequenced by immunoSEQ multiplex PCR, and TCRdb holds only the in-frame ones, with some missing. The table includes about 1.5 million clones, about 96% detected once. The length of the CDR3 is 12 residues. V was cut by 7 bases and J by 8 bases, with 12 bases left in between. Germline lookup yields CDR1 SNHLY and CDR2 FYNNEI. This TCR was sampled from a man between 25 and 39 years old in good health. This chain joins TRBV2 and TRBJ2-1, with unresolved D. The sequenced material came from naive CD4+ T cells sorted from blood. Described subset: CD45RA+ positively selected. CDR3 bases: TGTGCCAGCAATAGGGAAAGGGATGAGCAGTTCTTC. It is translated as CASNRERDEQFF.